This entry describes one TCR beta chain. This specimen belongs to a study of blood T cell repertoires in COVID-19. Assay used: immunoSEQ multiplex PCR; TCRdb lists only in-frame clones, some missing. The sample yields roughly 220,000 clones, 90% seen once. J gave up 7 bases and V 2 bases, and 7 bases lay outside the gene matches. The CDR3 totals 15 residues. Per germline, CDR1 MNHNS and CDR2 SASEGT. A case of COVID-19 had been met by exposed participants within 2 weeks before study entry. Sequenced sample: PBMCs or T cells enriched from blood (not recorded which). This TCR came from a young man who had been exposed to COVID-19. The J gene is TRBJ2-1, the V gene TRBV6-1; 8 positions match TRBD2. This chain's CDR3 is CASSELGGGINEQFF. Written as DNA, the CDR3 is TGTGCCAGCAGTGAACTTGGCGGGGGGATAAATGAGCAGTTCTTC.